The clone carrying this T cell receptor beta chain was detected ten times or more. Its specificity is not known. TCRdb reprocessed the 5' RACE reads via MiXCR and lists one record per CDR3 protein. The sample lists 350,000 or so distinct CDR3 sequences, approximately 12% occurring once. The data are from a study of T-cell memory formation after mild COVID-19. With 0 bases removed from V and 5 bases from J, the gap between germline ends came to 3 bases. This CDR3 is built from 12 residues. Germline CDR1 is SGHRS and CDR2 is YFSETQ. Study-level results: The main location of contracting CD4+ clones was CM and EM, and that of contracting CD8+ clones was EMRA. Some clones that responded turned up in pre-infection memory, which suggests that cross-reactive memory joined in.

This sequence was found in a man aged 18 to 30 who had mild COVID-19 (a few samples of this study predate the infection). Cell type and time point are not known. The sequenced sample consisted of PBMCs or a T cell subset sorted from them (not recorded which). J is TRBJ2-1 and V is TRBV5-1, with unresolved D. CDR3 in DNA: TGCGCCAGCAGCTTGGAGAACAATGAGCAGTTCTTC. It encodes CASSLENNEQFF.